This T cell receptor (beta chain) originates from a study of PD-L1 blockade in urothelial cancer. Study in general: Atezolizumab, begun by patients in about 2014, was given at 1,200 mg intravenously every 3 weeks.

Produced via immunoSEQ multiplex PCR; TCRdb's table is partial and in-frame only. The data contain under 120,000 clones, over 75% of them singletons. CDR1 PRHDT and CDR2 FYEKMQ come from the germline V gene (reference sequence). CDR3 length: 16 residues. The V gene end was trimmed by 3 bases and the J gene end by 5 bases; junction bases not matched to a gene: 9. The chain uses TRBV13 and TRBJ2-1; 8 bases fit TRBD2. Sequencing used PBMCs, obtained around atezolizumab (anti-PD-L1) treatment. This sequence originates from a man in his fifties with urothelial cancer. DNA for the CDR3: TGTGCCAGCAGCTTGGGGAGTCTAGCGGGCCACAATGAGCAGTTCTTC. This encodes CASSLGSLAGHNEQFF. The whole variable domain, filled in from reference TRBV13 and TRBJ2-1, reads AAGVIQSPRHLIKEKRETATLKCYPIPRHDTVYWYQQGPGQDPQFLISFYEKMQSDKGSIPDRFSAQQFSDYHSELNMSSLELGDSALYFCASSLGSLAGHNEQFFGPGTRLTVL.